The 31 T cell receptor beta chains reported below all come from one sample, sequenced in a study of T cell changes during pregnancy in multiple sclerosis. Clones were read by immunoSEQ multiplex PCR, and TCRdb kept only the in-frame ones, dropping some. The sample lists some 80,000 clones; about 94% were seen once. This specimen consisted of CD4+ T cells from peripheral blood mononuclear cells, obtained after pregnancy. The source is a female donor with multiple sclerosis, enrolled in a pregnancy study.

The chain uses TRBV6-6 and TRBJ2-1; D is perhaps TRBD2 (5 bases). The V and J ends lost 0 bases and 2 bases respectively, with 11 bases between them. This CDR3 has 16 residues. Per the germline V gene, CDR1 is MNHNY and CDR2 is SVGAGI (reference sequence). For the CDR3, the DNA is TGTGCCAGCAGTTACTCGGGCGGGCCAGCCTACAATGAGCAGTTCTTC. It is translated as CASSYSGGPAYNEQFF.

The chain is built from TRBV19 and TRBJ1-1; D is possibly TRBD1 (5 bases). The ends were cut back, 6 bases at V and 2 bases at J, with 10 bases in the middle. The CDR3 has 13 amino acids. Per the germline V gene, CDR1 is LNHDA and CDR2 is SQIVND (reference sequence). The CDR3 region is CASRRGGNTEAFF. The CDR3, as DNA: TGTGCCAGTAGGAGGGGAGGAAACACTGAAGCTTTCTTT. The whole variable domain, remainder taken from reference TRBV19 and TRBJ1-1, is DGGITQSPKYLFRKEGQNVTLSCEQNLNHDAMYWYRQDPGQGLRLIYYSQIVNDFQKGDIAEGYSVSREKKESFPLTVTSAQKNPTAFYLCASRRGGNTEAFFGQGTRLTVV.

The V and J genes are TRBV30 and TRBJ2-2, with D possibly TRBD2 on 6 matching bases. Germline V gene sequence: CDR1 GTSNPN, CDR2 SVGIG (reference sequence). The length of the CDR3 is 15 residues. Deletions cut 0 bases from V and 3 bases from J, with 11 bases between. This CDR3 reads CAWSVTGGYTGELFF. CDR3 nucleotides: TGTGCCTGGAGTGTAACAGGAGGGTACACCGGGGAGCTGTTTTTT.

The chain recombines TRBV19 with TRBJ2-7, with TRBD2 matching 8 bases. The V gene end was trimmed by 4 bases and the J gene end by 2 bases; junction bases not matched to a gene: 7. The germline gives CDR1 LNHDA, CDR2 SQIVND (reference sequence). This CDR3 is 15 amino acids long. CDR3 sequence reads: CASSTYLLAAYEQYF. The CDR3 DNA is TGTGCCAGTAGTACCTACTTACTAGCGGCCTACGAGCAGTACTTC.

This chain joins TRBV21-1 and TRBJ2-5; the table names TRBD2, a call not compared with the DNA. TRBV21-1 is deemed a pseudogene. The CDR3 totals 11 residues. The CDR3 nucleotides are TGTGCCAGCAGCGAGCAAGAGACCCAGTACTTC. Translating it yields CASSEQETQYF.

The chain is built from TRBV28 and TRBJ2-1; D possibly corresponds to TRBD1 (6 bases). This CDR3 is 14 amino acids long. The ends were cut back, 4 bases at V and 7 bases at J, with 14 bases in the middle. CDR1 and CDR2 (germline): MDHEN, SYDVKM. The CDR3 sequence is CASSSSGVRNEQFF. The CDR3 DNA follows: TGTGCCAGCAGTTCCTCAGGGGTTAGGAATGAGCAGTTCTTC.

V gene TRBV19 combines with J gene TRBJ2-1; TRBD2 is a possible D gene (5 bases). Germline CDR1 and CDR2: LNHDA and SQIVND (reference sequence). The CDR3 totals 14 residues. V lost 7 bases, J lost 6 bases, and 16 bases lay in between. The CDR3 reads CASTPKLVRNEQFF. The CDR3, as DNA: TGTGCCAGTACCCCCAAACTAGTCCGCAATGAGCAGTTCTTC.

The V and J genes are TRBV5-4 and TRBJ1-2; D is perhaps TRBD1 (6 bases). Per the germline V gene, CDR1 is SGHNT and CDR2 is YYREEE (reference sequence). CDR3 length: 15 amino acids. Trimming pared 7 bases from V and 1 base from J, leaving 17 bases between. CDR3 DNA: TGTGCCAGCGCTCTAAAGGGGGTAGATAACTATGGCTACACCTTC. Translation: CASALKGVDNYGYTF.

J is TRBJ1-4 and V is TRBV29-1; 8 bases agree with TRBD1. CDR1 and CDR2 from the germline V gene are SQVTM and ANQGSEA. V was pared by 6 bases and J by 12 bases, with 12 bases of the junction left unmatched. The CDR3 runs 13 residues. In DNA, the CDR3 is TGCAGCGTAGGACAGGGAGCTGGTGGGCAACTGTTTTTT. Translating gives CSVGQGAGGQLFF.

The gene calls are TRBV5-1 and TRBJ2-7, with 7 bases that match TRBD2. CDR3 length: 13 residues. Germline V gene lookup returns CDR1 SGHRS and CDR2 YFSETQ. V lost 3 bases and J lost 7; bases outside the gene matches: 7. CDR3 DNA: TGCGCCAGCAGCTCACACGTGGGACTAGAGCAGTACTTC. This sequence encodes CASSSHVGLEQYF.

This rearrangement joins TRBV5-6 to TRBJ2-7, with D unclear. The CDR3 contains 12 residues. Germline lookup yields CDR1 SGHDT and CDR2 YYEEEE. With 1 base removed from V and 7 bases from J, the gap between germline ends came to 9 bases. The CDR3: CASSLRLREQYF. CDR3 nucleotide sequence: TGTGCCAGCAGCTTGAGGCTCAGGGAGCAGTACTTC. The whole variable domain, remainder taken from reference TRBV5-6 and TRBJ2-7, is DAGVTQSPTHLIKTRGQQVTLRCSPKSGHDTVSWYQQALGQGPQFIFQYYEEEERQRGNFPDRFSGHQFPNYSSELNVNALLLGDSALYLCASSLRLREQYFGPGTRLTVT.

This clone was seen just once. This chain connects TRBV27 to TRBJ2-1, with 9 bases lining up with TRBD2. Germline lookup yields CDR1 MNHEY and CDR2 SMNVEV (reference sequence). V lost 1 base, J lost 13 bases, and 11 bases stayed unmatched. The CDR3 spans 15 residues. The CDR3 loop is CASSLWLAGPEAQFF. For the CDR3, the DNA is TGTGCCAGCAGTTTATGGCTAGCGGGGCCCGAGGCCCAGTTCTTC.

The chain joins TRBV28 to TRBJ1-2, with a possible D match to TRBD1 (5 bases). This CDR3 is built from 15 residues. The germline gives CDR1 MDHEN, CDR2 SYDVKM. The V gene lost 3 bases and the J gene lost 3 bases, with 14 bases spanning the gap. The CDR3 bases are TGTGCCAGCAGTTTGATCATTTCGGGGGACTATGGCTACACCTTC. This sequence encodes CASSLIISGDYGYTF.

The V call is TRBV5-1, the J call TRBJ2-3; maybe TRBD1 (5 bases). This CDR3 has 13 residues. Germline values: CDR1 SGHRS, CDR2 YFSETQ. V was trimmed by 1 base and J by 6 bases, leaving 9 bases between them. The CDR3 here is CASSLRQTDTQYF. CDR3 bases: TGCGCCAGCAGCTTGCGACAGACGGATACGCAGTATTTT.

The gene calls are TRBV6-1 and TRBJ2-3; TRBD2 is a possible D gene (6 bases). V lost 1 base to trimming and J lost 0 bases, with 20 bases between them. The CDR3 loop spans 19 amino acids. The germline V gene encodes CDR1 MNHNS and CDR2 SASEGT. The CDR3 DNA sequence: TGTGCCAGCAGTGAAGGTGCTGCGGGATTGTTTTCGAGCACAGATACGCAGTATTTT. It specifies CASSEGAAGLFSSTDTQYF.

This clone was detected only once. The genes are TRBV28 and TRBJ1-4, with 7 bases that match TRBD1. In germline, CDR1 is MDHEN, CDR2 SYDVKM. V shed 5 bases, J shed 4 bases, and the junction held 7 bases outside the gene matches. The length of the CDR3 is 15 residues. This chain's CDR3 is CASSALTGINEKLFF. The CDR3, as DNA: TGTGCCAGCAGTGCGTTGACAGGGATTAATGAAAAACTGTTTTTT.

The rearrangement uses TRBV1 and TRBJ2-3; TRBD2 was called by the table and not checked on the DNA. TRBV1 is assigned pseudogene status. The CDR3 totals 17 residues. The chain's CDR3 is CTSSQDKLAGTTDTQYF. DNA for the CDR3: TGCACCAGCAGCCAAGATAAGCTAGCGGGGACCACAGATACGCAGTATTTT.

This clone came up once. V and J are TRBV11-2 and TRBJ1-2; D possibly corresponds to TRBD1 (6 bases). V lost 5 bases, J lost 8 bases, and 12 bases lay in between. CDR1 SGHAT and CDR2 FQNNGV come from the germline V gene. The CDR3 consists of 12 residues. CDR3 nucleotide sequence: TGTGCCAGCAGCCCCACAGGGCGAGGCTACACCTTC. It yields the protein CASSPTGRGYTF.

The chain links TRBV5-6 to TRBJ2-1; 11 bases map to TRBD1. With 5 bases clipped from V and 7 bases from J, the junction kept 11 bases outside the gene matches. In germline, CDR1 is SGHDT, CDR2 YYEEEE. CDR3 length: 16 residues. In DNA form, the CDR3 reads TGTGCCAGCAGTTTCAGGAGGGACAGGGGGAATAATGAGCAGTTCTTC. Its protein is CASSFRRDRGNNEQFF.

V gene TRBV7-2 combines with J gene TRBJ1-1; TRBD1 might be the D (5 bases). V dropped 0 bases and J dropped 0 bases, with 11 bases sitting between them. Germline V CDR1 and CDR2: SGHTA, FQGNSA. The CDR3 loop spans 16 amino acids. The CDR3 DNA reads as TGTGCCAGCAGCTTAGCGCCAGGGCTCGTGAACACTGAAGCTTTCTTT. This codes for CASSLAPGLVNTEAFF. The full variable domain, completed using reference TRBV7-2 and TRBJ1-1, is GAGVSQSPSNKVTEKGKDVELRCDPISGHTALYWYRQSLGQGLEFLIYFQGNSAPDKSGLPSDRFSAERTGGSVSTLTIQRTQQEDSAVYLCASSLAPGLVNTEAFFGQGTRLTVV.

V usage is TRBV7-2 and J usage is TRBJ2-1; 7 positions agree with TRBD2. The V gene end was trimmed by 2 bases and the J gene end by 6 bases; junction bases not matched to a gene: 16. The V gene's germline CDR1 is SGHTA and CDR2 FQGNSA. The CDR3 is 18 amino acids. CDR3 nucleotides: TGTGCCAGCAGCTTAAGGTTTCGCGCGGGAGTTTTCCTCAATGAGCAGTTCTTC. It yields the protein CASSLRFRAGVFLNEQFF.

The rearrangement joins TRBV11-1 to TRBJ2-1, with D possibly matching TRBD2 (5 bases). This CDR3 spans 15 amino acids. Trimming pared 1 base from V and 7 bases from J, leaving 14 bases between. CDR1 and CDR2 from the germline V gene are SGHAT and FQDESV (reference sequence). The CDR3 is CASSLVRAVVNEQFF. The CDR3 DNA follows: TGTGCCAGCAGCTTAGTGAGGGCCGTTGTTAATGAGCAGTTCTTC.

About this clone itself: The junction shows a germline mismatch at one end, possibly a read error. The chain combines TRBV10-3 with TRBJ2-3, with TRBD1 matching 7 bases. This CDR3 has 13 residues. The germline CDR1 and CDR2 sequences are ENHRY and SYGVKD. In nucleotides, the CDR3 is TGTGCCGTCAGGATGACAGGGTCGGATACGCAGTATTTT. It specifies CAVRMTGSDTQYF.

The V call is TRBV5-1, the J call TRBJ2-5; 9 bases fit TRBD1. V dropped 6 bases and J dropped 6; count of bases not matched to a gene: 9. Germline CDR1 and CDR2: SGHRS and YFSETQ. The CDR3 loop spans 14 amino acids. CDR3: CASTSLGQGKTQYF. The CDR3 bases are TGCGCCAGCACTTCGCTGGGACAGGGAAAGACCCAGTACTTC. The full variable domain, completed using reference TRBV5-1 and TRBJ2-5, is KAGVTQTPRYLIKTRGQQVTLSCSPISGHRSVSWYQQTPGQGLQFLFEYFSETQRNKGNFPGRFSGRQFSNSRSEMNVSTLELGDSALYLCASTSLGQGKTQYFGPGTRLLVL.

The J gene is TRBJ1-2, the V gene TRBV28; TRBD1 matches at 9 bases. V dropped 7 bases and J dropped 2; count of bases not matched to a gene: 8. The CDR3 is made up of 15 amino acids. Germline-derived CDR1 and CDR2 are MDHEN and SYDVKM. The DNA for the CDR3 is TGTGCCAGCAATGACAGGGGGAACGCGAACTATGGCTACACCTTC. This encodes CASNDRGNANYGYTF.

The V call is TRBV5-4, the J call TRBJ1-2; D possibly corresponds to TRBD1 (5 bases). V was clipped by 3 bases and J by 5 bases, with 17 bases between them. The germline CDR1 and CDR2 sequences are SGHNT and YYREEE (reference sequence). The CDR3 contains 15 residues. The chain's CDR3 is CASSSQVVGDYGYTF. The CDR3, as DNA: TGTGCCAGCAGCTCCCAGGTGGTAGGGGATTATGGCTACACCTTC.

J is TRBJ2-7 and V is TRBV29-1; a possible D gene is TRBD1 (5 bases). With 4 bases removed from V and 4 bases from J, the gap between germline ends came to 8 bases. Germline assignment: CDR1 SQVTM and CDR2 ANQGSEA. The CDR3 spans 11 residues. In nucleotides, the CDR3 is TGCAGCGTTGCTGCAGGGTACGAGCAGTACTTC. Residues: CSVAAGYEQYF.

J is TRBJ2-5 and V is TRBV2, with a possible D match to TRBD1 (5 bases). Deletions cut 7 bases from V and 0 bases from J, with 12 bases between. Germline CDR1 SNHLY, CDR2 FYNNEI. The CDR3 sequence is 14 residues long. The DNA for the CDR3 is TGTGCCAGCAAAGGGGTTATGTACCAAGAGACCCAGTACTTC. This encodes CASKGVMYQETQYF.

V and J are TRBV7-9 and TRBJ1-2; TRBD1 matches at 9 bases. The germline V gene encodes CDR1 SEHNR and CDR2 FQNEAQ (reference sequence). This CDR3 comprises 15 residues. The junction had 9 bases not matched to a gene; V was cut back by 5 bases and J by 5 bases. CDR3 sequence (DNA): TGTGCCAGCAGCCTGGGGACAGGGACAAAGTATGGCTACACCTTC. This codes for CASSLGTGTKYGYTF.

The chain has TRBV7-2 and TRBJ2-1, with 8 bases matching TRBD2. J gave up 3 bases and V 4 bases, and 5 bases lay outside the gene matches. Germline V lookup: CDR1 SGHTA, CDR2 FQGNSA. This CDR3 is built from 15 residues. The CDR3 coding sequence is TGTGCCAGCAGCTCCGACGGGACTAGCTACAATGAGCAGTTCTTC. This translates into CASSSDGTSYNEQFF.

The chain combines TRBV5-4 with TRBJ2-5; 12 nucleotides align to TRBD2. V was clipped by 4 bases and J by 4 bases; unmatched bases: 11. The CDR3 length is 17 residues. Germline V gives CDR1 SGHNT, CDR2 YYREEE (reference sequence). Here the CDR3 DNA reads TGTGCCAGCAGCAGCCCGACTAGCGGGAGTTATGGAGAGACCCAGTACTTC. Its translation is CASSSPTSGSYGETQYF.